Presented here are 18 T cell receptor beta chains from one specimen sequenced in a study of shared clonotypes between healthy human individuals. Assay: immunoSEQ multiplex PCR; the TCRdb copy retains only in-frame clones and omits some. The repertoire holds around 530,000 clones, with around 78% as singletons. Input material: PBMCs. These receptors all stem from a woman aged 40-49 years in good health. Some clones in this sample may be carry-over from other donors' samples.

This rearrangement joins TRBV4-1 to TRBJ2-4; D remains ambiguous. The CDR3 runs 17 residues. Looked up from germline, CDR1 is MGHRA and CDR2 is YSYEKL. V was cut by 4 bases and J by 0 bases, with 16 bases left in between. This CDR3 reads CASSPPGKVGAKNIQYF. The CDR3 region has the DNA TGCGCCAGCAGCCCCCCTGGGAAGGTAGGAGCCAAAAACATTCAGTACTTC.

A note on this clone: A much larger clone differs from this one at a single base, so this may be a read error. The chain recombines TRBV6-5 with TRBJ2-1; D uncertain. Germline values: CDR1 MNHEY, CDR2 SVGAGI. V was clipped by 6 bases and J by 5 bases, with 5 bases between them. The CDR3 has 11 residues. This CDR3 reads CASSLNNEQFF. The CDR3 nucleotides are TGTGCCAGCAGCTTAAACAATGAGCAGTTCTTC.

Worth noting for this clone: A much bigger clone sits one base away, suggesting this may be a read error. The chain links TRBV2 to TRBJ1-1; unclear D gene. Germline CDR1 SNHLY, CDR2 FYNNEI. The V end lost 6 bases, the J end lost 1 base, and 9 bases lay between the germline ends. CDR3 size: 13 residues. The CDR3 DNA sequence: TGTGCCAGCAGCGCCGACAAGAACACTGAAGCTTTCTTT. Translation gives CASSADKNTEAFF.

The chain uses TRBV10-3 and TRBJ1-2; D remains ambiguous. V was clipped by 8 bases and J by 8 bases, with 15 bases between them. Per the germline V gene, CDR1 is ENHRY and CDR2 is SYGVKD. CDR3 length: 12 amino acids. CDR3 sequence (DNA): TGTGCCATCGTGAGTGGGCTGGAGGGCTACACCTTC. This translates into CAIVSGLEGYTF.

The rearrangement uses TRBV7-3 and TRBJ2-1; unclear D gene. This CDR3 comprises 13 residues. V was shortened by 6 bases and J by 5 bases, with 11 bases between the two germline ends. The germline V gene has CDR1 SGHTA and CDR2 FQGTGA. The CDR3 DNA follows: TGTGCCAGCAGGGCTAACTTGAACAATGAGCAGTTCTTC. Protein: CASRANLNNEQFF.

This clone was counted only a few times. One junction end does not reproduce the germline sequence, and a read error may be involved. CDR3 amino acids: CASSIVGTSKVF. In nucleotides, the CDR3 is TGTGCCAGTAGTATAGTCGGGACTAGTAAGGTCTTC. The chain recombines TRBV19 with TRBJ2-1; 8 bases are shared with TRBD2. CDR1 is LNHDA and CDR2 is SQIVND in the germline V gene (reference sequence). The CDR3 contains 12 residues.

The chain employs TRBV7-3 and TRBJ2-5; D is perhaps TRBD1 (6 bases). The V end lost 2 bases, the J end lost 4 bases, and 11 bases lay between the germline ends. The CDR3 consists of 14 residues. Per the germline V gene, CDR1 is SGHTA and CDR2 is FQGTGA. CDR3 in amino acids: CASSLPGAGETQYF. DNA for the CDR3: TGTGCCAGCAGCTTACCAGGGGCGGGAGAGACCCAGTACTTC.

The CDR3 DNA reads TGTGCCAGCAGCTTAGATGTCAGCGGGTCGGGCGGCTACACCTTC. Its translation is CASSLDVSGSGGYTF. This chain uses TRBV5-4 with TRBJ1-2; D unresolved. The CDR3 consists of 15 residues. Germline values: CDR1 SGHNT, CDR2 YYREEE (reference sequence). V lost 2 bases and J 8 bases, leaving 19 bases between the germline ends.

Worth noting for this clone: A read error is the likely source, as a far larger clone sits one nucleotide away. The chain recombines TRBV30 with TRBJ2-5, with 7 bases fitting TRBD2. Germline trimming cut 4 bases from V and 3 bases from J; bases unmatched to any gene: 14. There are 16 residues in the CDR3. Per the germline V gene, CDR1 is GTSNPN and CDR2 is SVGIG (reference sequence). The CDR3 loop reads CAWKTVRLAAEETQYF. For the CDR3, the DNA is TGTGCCTGGAAGACGGTTCGCCTAGCGGCCGAAGAGACCCAGTACTTC.

The V call is TRBV7-9, the J call TRBJ2-2; D may be TRBD1 (6 bases). The CDR3 extends over 16 amino acids. V lost 5 bases and J 0 bases, leaving 13 bases between the germline ends. The germline V gene encodes CDR1 SEHNR and CDR2 FQNEAQ (reference sequence). CDR3 in amino acids: CASSLGTRSNTGELFF. In nucleotides, the CDR3 is TGTGCCAGCAGCCTGGGGACAAGGTCGAACACCGGGGAGCTGTTTTTT.

Many counts were recorded for this clone. The chain is built from TRBV7-9 and TRBJ2-1; TRBD2 aligns across 11 bases. CDR1 is SEHNR, CDR2 FQNEAQ, per germline (reference sequence). The length of the CDR3 is 18 residues. Trimming took 4 bases from V and 7 from J; bases not matched to a gene: 15. The CDR3 DNA sequence: TGTGCCAGCAGCTCGAAGTTCAGGACTAGCGGGTTACTGAATGAGCAGTTCTTC. Translation: CASSSKFRTSGLLNEQFF.

This chain connects TRBV18 to TRBJ2-7; 9 nucleotides match TRBD1. The CDR3 spans 15 residues. The V and J ends lost 3 bases and 5 bases, in that order; junction bases with no gene match: 8. CDR1 and CDR2 from the germline V gene are KGHSH and LQKENI. CDR3 region: CASSPTGTGLDEQYF. DNA for the CDR3: TGTGCCAGCTCACCGACCGGGACAGGGCTCGACGAGCAGTACTTC.

This chain connects TRBV18 to TRBJ2-1; tentative D call: TRBD2 (6 bases). The CDR3 consists of 14 residues. CDR1 KGHSH and CDR2 LQKENI come from the germline V gene. Trimming shortened V by 4 bases and J by 8 bases, and 15 bases separated the two germline ends. CDR3 region: CASSQTPGSHEQFF. CDR3 DNA sequence: TGTGCCAGCTCACAAACCCCCGGGAGCCATGAGCAGTTCTTC. Together with reference TRBV18 and TRBJ2-1, the CDR3 gives the full variable domain: NAGVMQNPRHLVRRRGQEARLRCSPMKGHSHVYWYRQLPEEGLKFMVYLQKENIIDESGMPKERFSAEFPKEGPSILRIQQVVRGDSAAYFCASSQTPGSHEQFFGPGTRLTVL.

On this clone: A much larger clone is a single base away; this may be a read error. This chain joins TRBV28 and TRBJ2-7, with TRBD1 matching 8 bases. CDR1 MDHEN and CDR2 SYDVKM come from the germline V gene. The CDR3 is 17 amino acids. The V gene end was trimmed by 2 bases and the J gene end by 1 base; junction bases not matched to a gene: 10. CDR3 loop: CASSLRLGQGASYEQYF. The CDR3 DNA sequence: TGTGCCAGCAGTTTAAGGTTAGGGCAGGGGGCTTCCTACGAGCAGTACTTC.

The rearrangement joins TRBV5-4 to TRBJ2-5, with 13 positions matching TRBD2. The V gene end was trimmed by 0 bases and the J gene end by 4 bases; junction bases not matched to a gene: 0. The CDR3 is 15 residues long. The germline CDR1 and CDR2 sequences are SGHNT and YYREEE (reference sequence). The CDR3 region is CASSLGLAGGETQYF. CDR3 bases: TGTGCCAGCAGCTTGGGACTAGCGGGAGGAGAGACCCAGTACTTC.

The chain combines TRBV5-1 with TRBJ2-3; 9 nucleotides align to TRBD1. CDR1 is SGHRS, CDR2 YFSETQ, per germline. This CDR3 has 16 residues. Losses at the gene ends were 2 bases for V and 4 bases for J; bases not matched to a gene: 8. CDR3 DNA sequence: TGCGCCAGCAGCTTACCGGGACAGGGTACCGCAGATACGCAGTATTTT. Protein sequence: CASSLPGQGTADTQYF.

This clone was recorded a few times. The V call is TRBV6-5, the J call TRBJ2-7; unclear D gene. V was pared by 1 base and J by 7 bases, with 11 bases between. CDR1 MNHEY and CDR2 SVGAGI come from the germline V gene. CDR3 length: 13 amino acids. The CDR3 DNA reads TGTGCCAGCAGTTACTATGGAGCCGGGGAGCAGTACTTC. It specifies CASSYYGAGEQYF.

V is TRBV9 and J is TRBJ2-2; either TRBD1 or TRBD2 may fit D (7 bases each). The CDR3 runs 16 residues. Germline CDR1 SGDLS, CDR2 YYNGEE. Trimming took 5 bases from V and 4 from J, leaving 18 bases between them. DNA of the CDR3: TGTGCCAGCAGTCAGTGGGGAGGGGGCCTCACCGGGGAGCTGTTTTTT. Protein: CASSQWGGGLTGELFF.